Sequencing of this TCR beta chain was carried out in a study of cytomegalovirus exposure and HLA in healthy donors. Both 60 Vbeta primers and 13 Jbeta primers went into the PCR. Generated by immunoSEQ multiplex PCR, the TCRdb table keeps only in-frame clones and is missing some. The sample carries more than 200,000 clones, about 80% recorded once. A remark on this clone: Its antigen is unidentified.

The CDR3 extends over 15 amino acids. Trimming removed 0 bases at V and 0 bases at J, with 8 bases between. General study points: A later analysis reportedly found fewer N-insertions in an Asian-associated ancestry cluster than the roughly 680-donor mean.

The rearrangement joins TRBV23-1 to TRBJ1-2, with D uncertain. TRBV23-1 is an ORF, with its function uncertain. Sequencing was carried out using PBMCs. The receptor was derived from a man aged 35 to 55 in good health and CMV-seronegative. The DNA of the CDR3 is TGCGCCAGCAGTCAATCGGGCACAACTAACTATGGCTACACCTTC. It encodes CASSQSGTTNYGYTF.